Following are 21 T cell receptor beta chains from one sample sequenced in a study of cytomegalovirus exposure and HLA in healthy donors. The PCR made use of 60 Vbeta and 13 Jbeta primers. The assay was immunoSEQ multiplex PCR, and TCRdb's table has in-frame clones only and misses some. The data show 100,000 or so clones, with 79% seen just once and 3.1% held by the top ten. Specimen: PBMCs. Source of these receptors: a woman in her thirties or forties in good health and CMV-seronegative.

Details on this clone: Additional DNA sequences in this sample encode the identical CDR3. This chain uses TRBV9 with TRBJ1-1; D remains ambiguous. This CDR3 is built from 13 residues. Trimming left V 0 bases short and J 5 bases short, with 8 bases between. Germline lookup yields CDR1 SGDLS and CDR2 YYNGEE. CDR3 sequence reads: CASSVAGLTEAFF. CDR3 bases: TGTGCCAGCAGCGTAGCGGGGTTAACTGAAGCTTTCTTT.

The rearrangement links TRBV25-1 to TRBJ2-5; 9 bases are shared with TRBD1. V lost 0 bases to trimming and J lost 5 bases; unmatched junction nucleotides: 10. Germline loops: CDR1 MGHDK, CDR2 SYGVNS. The CDR3 has 17 amino acids. CDR3 protein: CASSEYHPGTGSETQYF. The CDR3 region has the DNA TGTGCCAGCAGTGAATATCACCCCGGGACAGGGAGCGAGACCCAGTACTTC.

The gene calls are TRBV28 and TRBJ2-7; D perhaps matches TRBD2 (6 bases). From germline, CDR1 is MDHEN and CDR2 SYDVKM. Trimming pared 5 bases from V and 7 bases from J, leaving 21 bases between. The CDR3 covers 15 residues. This CDR3 reads CASSSGHFILGEQYF. DNA for the CDR3: TGTGCCAGCAGTAGCGGGCATTTCATTCTTGGGGAGCAGTACTTC.

This chain links TRBV7-9 with TRBJ1-1; a possible D gene is TRBD1 (5 bases). Germline V CDR1 and CDR2: SEHNR, FQNEAQ (reference sequence). The CDR3 consists of 14 residues. Trimming took 1 base from V and 3 from J, leaving 9 bases between them. The CDR3 reads CASSLVGVDTEAFF. The CDR3 bases are TGTGCCAGCAGCTTAGTAGGGGTGGACACTGAAGCTTTCTTT. The variable domain in full, completed from reference TRBV7-9 and TRBJ1-1, reads DTGVSQNPRHKITKRGQNVTFRCDPISEHNRLYWYRQTLGQGPEFLTYFQNEAQLEKSRLLSDRFSAERPKGSFSTLEIQRTEQGDSAMYLCASSLVGVDTEAFFGQGTRLTVV.

With regard to this clone: One end of the junction does not line up with germline, which may come from a read error. Other DNA sequences in the same sample also yield this CDR3. The V call is TRBV9, the J call TRBJ2-7; no definite D call. Germline V gene lookup returns CDR1 SGDLS and CDR2 YYNGEE. The length of the CDR3 is 14 residues. DNA of the CDR3: TGTGCCAGCAGCGTAGATGCGGCCTCCTACGAGCAGTATTTC. Encoded protein: CASSVDAASYEQYF.

DNA for the CDR3: TGTGCCAGTAGAAGGGTCGGACAGACTGGTGGTGGCTACACCTTC. Encoded protein: CASRRVGQTGGGYTF. The chain joins TRBV19 to TRBJ1-2; weak D call: TRBD1 (6 bases). Germline V lookup: CDR1 LNHDA, CDR2 SQIVND (reference sequence). The V and J ends lost 6 bases and 7 bases respectively, with 21 bases between them. The CDR3 is 15 amino acids.

This clone was detected only a few times. The V gene is TRBV10-3, the J gene TRBJ1-5; D is unresolved. CDR1 and CDR2 from the germline V gene are ENHRY and SYGVKD. V gave up 4 bases and J gave up 0 bases, with 13 bases separating them. This CDR3 has 16 amino acids. CDR3 nucleotide sequence: TGTGCCATCAGTGTTGGAGACTCCTATAGCAATCAGCCCCAGCATTTT. Translation: CAISVGDSYSNQPQHF.

The chain joins TRBV28 to TRBJ1-5; TRBD1 aligns across 8 bases. V was clipped by 8 bases and J by 5 bases; unmatched bases: 8. The CDR3 extends over 14 amino acids. Per the germline V gene, CDR1 is MDHEN and CDR2 is SYDVKM. The CDR3 sequence: CASGRDRQDQPQHF. In nucleotides, the CDR3 is TGTGCCAGCGGCCGGGACAGGCAGGATCAGCCCCAGCATTTT.

CDR3 amino acids: CASSVVGTLNYGYTF. The DNA of the CDR3 is TGTGCCAGCAGCGTAGTCGGGACACTAAACTATGGCTACACCTTC. The chain has TRBV9 and TRBJ1-2, with D perhaps TRBD1 (6 bases). This CDR3 spans 15 amino acids. The germline V gene encodes CDR1 SGDLS and CDR2 YYNGEE. Trimming stripped 0 bases from V and 2 bases from J, with 11 bases between.

CDR3: CASSLYGTSMFEGTEAFF. The CDR3 DNA sequence: TGTGCCAGCAGTTTATATGGGACATCCATGTTCGAGGGCACTGAAGCTTTCTTT. The chain uses TRBV27 and TRBJ1-1, with a possible D match to TRBD1 (6 bases). This CDR3 spans 18 amino acids. CDR1 is MNHEY, CDR2 SMNVEV, per germline (reference sequence). Trimming left V 1 base short and J 4 bases short, with 22 bases between.

This clone has just one count. This sequence joins TRBV6-5 and TRBJ2-7, with 7 bases identical to TRBD2. The CDR3 runs 13 residues. With 8 bases clipped from V and 6 bases from J, the junction kept 10 bases outside the gene matches. The V gene's germline CDR1 is MNHEY and CDR2 SVGAGI. The CDR3: CASRVPRGFEQYF. The CDR3 coding sequence is TGTGCCAGCCGCGTTCCGCGGGGGTTCGAGCAGTACTTC.

The sample holds a few counts of this clone. The chain is built from TRBV29-1 and TRBJ1-2, with 7 bases fitting TRBD1. The CDR3 is 13 residues long. V dropped 5 bases and J dropped 1; count of bases not matched to a gene: 4. In germline, CDR1 is SQVTM, CDR2 ANQGSEA. CDR3 sequence (DNA): TGCAGCGTTCCCGGACAGGTTAACTATGGCTACACCTTC. Its protein product is CSVPGQVNYGYTF.

This chain uses TRBV6-6 with TRBJ2-4; the D gene is possibly TRBD1 (5 bases). Deletions cut 4 bases from V and 15 bases from J, with 16 bases between. CDR1 is MNHNY, CDR2 SVGAGI, per germline (reference sequence). The CDR3 covers 12 residues. The CDR3 loop reads CASSSRSRVWYF. The CDR3 DNA reads as TGTGCCAGCAGTTCTCGCTCCAGGGTCTGGTACTTC.

In DNA form, the CDR3 reads TGTGCCATCAGTGAGTCGAAAGGGGGGGATCAGCCCCAGCATTTT. Its translation is CAISESKGGDQPQHF. The chain combines TRBV10-3 with TRBJ1-5; tentatively, D is TRBD1 (6 bases). CDR1 ENHRY and CDR2 SYGVKD come from the germline V gene. The CDR3 has 15 amino acids. The V end lost 0 bases, the J end lost 5 bases, and 11 bases lay between the germline ends.

The V and J genes are TRBV5-1 and TRBJ2-7; possible D gene TRBD1, 5 bases. The CDR3 runs to 15 residues. Between the trimmed V and J ends, which lost 4 bases and 5 bases, there was a span of 19 bases. The germline V gene has CDR1 SGHRS and CDR2 YFSETQ. The CDR3 DNA sequence: TGCGCCAGCAGCCTTATCCAGGGCGGTGGGGACGAGCAGTACTTC. Its protein product is CASSLIQGGGDEQYF. The full variable domain, rest sourced from reference TRBV5-1 and TRBJ2-7, is KAGVTQTPRYLIKTRGQQVTLSCSPISGHRSVSWYQQTPGQGLQFLFEYFSETQRNKGNFPGRFSGRQFSNSRSEMNVSTLELGDSALYLCASSLIQGGGDEQYFGPGTRLTVT.

In its sample, this clone was seen a few times. The genes are TRBV7-9 and TRBJ1-1; D unresolved. CDR1 SEHNR and CDR2 FQNEAQ come from the germline V gene (reference sequence). V lost 7 bases, J lost 7 bases, and 13 bases lay in between. This CDR3 is 12 amino acids long. CDR3 sequence reads: CASTPGRDEAFF. The CDR3 region has the DNA TGTGCCAGCACCCCGGGGAGGGATGAAGCTTTCTTT.

This chain links TRBV28 with TRBJ2-1; tentative D call: TRBD2 (5 bases). Germline lookup yields CDR1 MDHEN and CDR2 SYDVKM. V was clipped by 7 bases and J by 12 bases, with 16 bases between them. This CDR3 has 12 amino acids. The CDR3 region is CASTPRPGVQFF. CDR3 coding DNA: TGTGCCAGCACCCCCCGGCCCGGGGTGCAGTTCTTC.

The chain employs TRBV2 and TRBJ2-7, with D possibly TRBD1 on 6 matching bases. Trimming removed 4 bases from V and 3 bases from J, with 7 bases in between. The germline gives CDR1 SNHLY, CDR2 FYNNEI. The CDR3 consists of 12 residues. CDR3 amino acids: CASSVGGYEQYF. The CDR3 region has the DNA TGTGCCAGCAGTGTAGGGGGCTACGAGCAGTACTTC.

The J gene is TRBJ1-2, the V gene TRBV20-1, with 10 bases that match TRBD1. The CDR3 has 11 amino acids. CDR1 and CDR2 from the germline V gene are DFQATT and SNEGSKA (reference sequence). In nucleotides, the CDR3 is TGCAGAGCGGGGACAGGGGCGGACTACACCTTC. Protein product: CRAGTGADYTF.

The V and J genes are TRBV19 and TRBJ1-4, with TRBD1 identical over 7 bases. Losses at the gene ends were 6 bases for V and 5 bases for J; bases not matched to a gene: 9. Germline V lookup: CDR1 LNHDA, CDR2 SQIVND (reference sequence). The CDR3 is 15 amino acids. This CDR3 reads CASSTYRGPNEKLFF. The CDR3 DNA reads as TGTGCCAGTAGCACCTACAGGGGTCCGAATGAAAAACTGTTTTTT.

This clone showed up just a few times. The genes are TRBV7-2 and TRBJ2-7, with TRBD2 matching 8 bases. V lost 4 bases to trimming and J lost 0 bases; unmatched junction nucleotides: 5. From germline, CDR1 is SGHTA and CDR2 FQGNSA. The CDR3 has 15 amino acids. The CDR3 region has the DNA TGTGCCAGCAGCTCAACTAGCGGCAGCTCCTACGAGCAGTACTTC. Translating gives CASSSTSGSSYEQYF.